This T cell receptor beta chain was captured in a study of graft-versus-host responses after intestinal transplantation (dated by TCRdb to about 2021). Context from the whole study: Multivisceral, liver-intestinal, or isolated intestinal transplants were received by the recipients. Every recipient was given anti-thymocyte globulin induction, followed by approximately 3 years of maintenance tacrolimus and steroids. After intestinal transplantation, graft-versus-host and host-versus-graft alloreactive T cell clones in the graft, circulation and bone marrow were tracked using bulk TCR-beta CDR3 sequencing. To identify alloreactive clones, pre-transplant mixed lymphocyte reaction products were sequenced and compared with unstimulated pre-transplant donor and recipient T cells. The cohort enrolled roughly 25 intestinal transplant recipients including one retransplant, and a few patients lacking pretransplant specimens were excluded. A peak of at least 4% donor T cells among recipient peripheral blood mononuclear cells was the definition used for donor T cell macrochimerism. Samples from a few later patients were sequenced in-house on an Illumina MiSeq with MiXCR processing rather than by the commercial service. The investigation overall reported the following: In the allografts of patients with donor T cell macrochimerism, GvH to HvG T cell clonal ratios were high. GvH clones were detected in recipient bone marrow, and some of these GvH clones were observed earlier in ileal mucosa or blood, consistent with an intestinal mucosal origin. The conclusions were limited by the relatively low number and heterogeneity of the intestinal transplant patients. Early after transplant, peak levels of circulating GvH clones were associated with declines in HvG clones.

V drops 3 bases and J drops 5 bases, leaving 16 bases in between. For CDR1 and CDR2, the germline V gene lists MDHEN and SYDVKM. The cysteine opens and the phenylalanine closes a CDR3 of 16 amino acids. The CDR3 DNA has 48 bases and is translated from base 1. Interpreted using the paper, the time point label stands for: cells obtained before transplantation from donor or recipient. CD3+CD4+ and CD3+CD8+ populations were FACS-sorted from unstimulated pre-transplant donor and recipient cells taken from spleen or lymph nodes. For this clone: Its antigen is still unknown. No per-base quality is available; no much larger clone lies one base away.

To prepare the library, the immunoSEQ multiplex PCR assay was applied. For most patients, genomic DNA was isolated with the Qiagen DNeasy Blood and Tissue Kit and sent frozen to Adaptive Biotechnologies for TCR sequencing. For most patients, high-throughput TCR-beta CDR3 sequencing of genomic DNA was performed by Adaptive Biotechnologies. Per the source publication's procedure: Adaptive's ImmunoSEQ software supplied the TCR sequencing data for under 20 patients, while MiXCR and VDJtools were used to process a few other patients. CD4 versus CD8 sorting errors were corrected by removing sequences found in both subsets at a frequency ratio below 5:1. CDR3 nucleotide sequences shared between donor and recipient were removed because their origin could not be assigned. At least 2-fold expansion over unstimulated cells and a minimum CFSE-low frequency of 0.002% (template counts) or 0.001% (read counts) were required for clones to be classified as alloreactive. Clones were considered mappable if detected in sequenced pre-transplant spleen, lymph node, or MLR CFSE-low populations of the donor or recipient. Cumulative frequency of alloreactive clones was calculated as a percentage of all sequences weighted by copy number. The clones in this table, taken by TCRdb from immuneACCESS, are in-frame only. Not every clone is retained; where verified, under half of the shortfall comes from an unresolved V gene, and the cause of the rest is unknown. V and J calls and clone size are those listed in that table; D and trimming were worked out from the DNA. The sample table holds 84,000 or so clones, of which 87% were seen once. Around 8% of the sample is held by the ten biggest clonotypes.

The chain uses TRBV28 and TRBJ1-4, with the D gene uncertain. Here the sequenced sample was unstimulated CD8+ T cells sorted from spleen or lymph node cells, taken before transplant. The sequence came from a human donor who was the organ donor for an intestinal transplant. Here the CDR3 is given as CASSFSSDSGNEKLFF. The nucleotide sequence reads TGTGCCAGCAGTTTTTCATCCGATTCGGGGAATGAAAAACTGTTTTTT.